The 19 T cell receptor beta chains in this list originate from one sample, sequenced in a study of OX40 agonist ivuxolimab in advanced cancers. Using immunoSEQ multiplex PCR, the repertoire was profiled, and TCRdb retains in-frame clones only, with some absent. The data show about 46,000 clones, with 82% seen just once and approximately 1.8% held by the top ten. Here the sequenced sample was CD4+ or CD8+ T cells sorted from blood, taken in a trial of the OX40 agonist ivuxolimab. These receptors came from an adult with an advanced solid tumor such as melanoma, head and neck, liver or kidney cancer.

This chain joins TRBV5-1 and TRBJ2-3; 8 positions agree with TRBD2. Germline trimming cut 0 bases from V and 4 bases from J; bases unmatched to any gene: 4. CDR1 and CDR2 from the germline V gene are SGHRS and YFSETQ. This CDR3 is 15 amino acids long. CDR3 amino acids: CASSLAGGRADTQYF. In nucleotides, the CDR3 is TGCGCCAGCAGCTTGGCGGGGGGGCGGGCAGATACGCAGTATTTT.

The V gene is TRBV7-9, the J gene TRBJ2-6, with D perhaps given as TRBD1 or TRBD2 (5 bases each). The CDR3 sequence is 16 residues long. Trimming shortened V by 5 bases and J by 0 bases, and 11 bases separated the two germline ends. The germline CDR1 and CDR2 sequences are SEHNR and FQNEAQ (reference sequence). The CDR3 reads CASSRRGVSGANVLTF. For the CDR3, the DNA is TGTGCCAGCAGCCGGAGAGGGGTCTCTGGGGCCAACGTCCTGACTTTC.

The V and J genes are TRBV7-2 and TRBJ1-5; a weak D match, TRBD1 (6 bases). With 0 bases removed from V and 4 bases from J, the gap between germline ends came to 10 bases. The CDR3 is 15 residues long. The germline CDR1 and CDR2 sequences are SGHTA and FQGNSA. In DNA, the CDR3 is TGTGCCAGCAGCTTAGCTCGGACAGATAATCAGCCCCAGCATTTT. It yields the protein CASSLARTDNQPQHF.

This chain joins TRBV6-5 and TRBJ2-5; no definite D call. V was cut by 5 bases and J by 3 bases, with 7 bases left in between. The germline V gene has CDR1 MNHEY and CDR2 SVGAGI. This CDR3 region has 12 residues. The CDR3 coding sequence is TGTGCCAGCAGTAACTTGAAAGAGACCCAGTACTTC. It is translated as CASSNLKETQYF.

The chain employs TRBV25-1 and TRBJ2-5; D gene ambiguous. V dropped 0 bases and J dropped 5 bases, with 4 bases sitting between them. CDR1 and CDR2 (germline): MGHDK, SYGVNS. This CDR3 has 12 residues. CDR3 nucleotides: TGTGCCAGCAGTGAATATTGGGAGACCCAGTACTTC. Protein: CASSEYWETQYF.

This clone was seen just once. The same CDR3 is also encoded by other DNA sequences in this sample. This rearrangement joins TRBV7-8 to TRBJ1-5, with a possible D match to TRBD1 (5 bases). Trimming took off 1 base at V and 0 bases at J, with 7 bases between the two ends. CDR1 and CDR2 from the germline V gene are SGHVS and FQNEAQ. The CDR3 is made up of 15 amino acids. Written as DNA, the CDR3 is TGTGCCAGCAGCTTAGGCAGGGATAGCAATCAGCCCCAGCATTTT. Translated, it gives CASSLGRDSNQPQHF.

The J gene is TRBJ2-3, the V gene TRBV11-2, with 7 nucleotides matching TRBD2. The CDR3 contains 17 residues. Germline values: CDR1 SGHAT, CDR2 FQNNGV. The J segment lost 2 bases and the V segment lost 8 bases, leaving 16 bases of the junction unmatched. CDR3 in DNA: TGTGCCAGCTTTTCCACGGGACGGGGGGTAAACACAGATACGCAGTATTTT. This sequence encodes CASFSTGRGVNTDTQYF.

The chain joins TRBV9 to TRBJ1-1; D is perhaps TRBD1 (6 bases). V lost 4 bases and J lost 2, with 12 bases in between. From germline, CDR1 is SGDLS and CDR2 YYNGEE. The CDR3 has 14 residues. The CDR3 loop is CASSLQGSNTEAFF. The CDR3 DNA is TGTGCCAGCAGCCTACAGGGCTCTAACACTGAAGCTTTCTTT.

The chain is built from TRBV18 and TRBJ1-1; D is uncertain. The ends were cut back, 4 bases at V and 4 bases at J, with 16 bases in the middle. The CDR3 length is 15 residues. Germline V CDR1 and CDR2: KGHSH, LQKENI. The CDR3 nucleotides are TGTGCCAGCTCACGTAGGGAGGGTTTTGGCACTGAAGCTTTCTTT. Translating gives CASSRREGFGTEAFF. The full variable domain, its missing parts supplied by reference TRBV18 and TRBJ1-1, is NAGVMQNPRHLVRRRGQEARLRCSPMKGHSHVYWYRQLPEEGLKFMVYLQKENIIDESGMPKERFSAEFPKEGPSILRIQQVVRGDSAAYFCASSRREGFGTEAFFGQGTRLTVV.

This rearrangement joins TRBV5-4 to TRBJ2-1; D might be TRBD2 (5 bases). The germline V and J ends were trimmed by 4 bases and 9 bases, with 20 bases remaining between them. The germline V gene has CDR1 SGHNT and CDR2 YYREEE (reference sequence). The CDR3 is 15 residues long. The CDR3 region has the DNA TGTGCCAGCAGCCCCTGGAGAGGAGGACGTGGTGAGCAGTTCTTC. Encoded protein: CASSPWRGGRGEQFF.

The chain combines TRBV7-3 with TRBJ2-5; perhaps TRBD1 as D (6 bases). The V end lost 4 bases, the J end lost 0 bases, and 12 bases lay between the germline ends. The CDR3 runs to 15 residues. Germline lookup yields CDR1 SGHTA and CDR2 FQGTGA. CDR3: CASSSQGLYQETQYF. DNA of the CDR3: TGTGCCAGCAGCTCACAGGGTCTATACCAAGAGACCCAGTACTTC.

The CDR3 is CASSLTGSSNTGELFF. In nucleotides, the CDR3 is TGTGCCAGCAGCTTAACCGGTAGCTCGAACACCGGGGAGCTGTTTTTT. The chain employs TRBV7-3 and TRBJ2-2; D gene unclear. This CDR3 is 16 amino acids long. Germline CDR1 and CDR2: SGHTA and FQGTGA. Trimming pared 0 bases from V and 0 bases from J, leaving 8 bases between. Variable domain in full (rest from reference TRBV7-3 and TRBJ2-2): GAGVSQTPSNKVTEKGKYVELRCDPISGHTALYWYRQSLGQGPEFLIYFQGTGAADDSGLPNDRFFAVRPEGSVSTLKIQRTERGDSAVYLCASSLTGSSNTGELFFGEGSRLTVL.

This CDR3 reads CASSLGDRSPNEQYF. Written as DNA, the CDR3 is TGCGCCAGCAGCTTGGGGGACAGGTCTCCGAACGAGCAGTACTTC. The J gene is TRBJ2-7, the V gene TRBV5-1, with 8 bases identical to TRBD1. Trimming removed 0 bases from V and 5 bases from J; junction bases left unmatched: 7. The CDR3 covers 15 residues. Germline V gene lookup returns CDR1 SGHRS and CDR2 YFSETQ. The variable domain in full, completed from reference TRBV5-1 and TRBJ2-7, reads KAGVTQTPRYLIKTRGQQVTLSCSPISGHRSVSWYQQTPGQGLQFLFEYFSETQRNKGNFPGRFSGRQFSNSRSEMNVSTLELGDSALYLCASSLGDRSPNEQYFGPGTRLTVT.

The chain uses TRBV7-6 and TRBJ2-3, with D possibly TRBD1 on 5 matching bases. CDR3 length: 15 amino acids. Germline values: CDR1 SGHVS, CDR2 FNYEAQ. Between the trimmed V and J ends, which lost 0 bases and 2 bases, there was a span of 9 bases. The CDR3 sequence: CASSLAGQVTDTQYF. The CDR3 DNA reads as TGTGCCAGCAGCTTAGCGGGGCAGGTCACAGATACGCAGTATTTT.

This clone showed up just once. CDR3 region: CASSYALGETEAFF. In DNA form, the CDR3 reads TGTGCCAGCAGTTACGCATTAGGGGAAACTGAAGCTTTCTTT. The rearrangement links TRBV6-5 to TRBJ1-1; TRBD1 is a possible D gene (5 bases). V was clipped by 2 bases and J by 5 bases, with 12 bases between them. From germline, CDR1 is MNHEY and CDR2 SVGAGI. This CDR3 has 14 residues.

By proportion, this clone is medium-sized (0.01 to 0.1%). The chain couples TRBV7-9 to TRBJ1-6; TRBD1 matches 7 bases. Trimming took 1 base from V and 6 from J; bases not matched to a gene: 3. CDR1 is SEHNR, CDR2 FQNEAQ, per germline (reference sequence). The length of the CDR3 is 15 residues. CDR3 sequence (DNA): TGTGCCAGCAGCTTAGGGAGGGGGCCTAATTCACCCCTCCACTTT. It is translated as CASSLGRGPNSPLHF.

The chain recombines TRBV5-1 with TRBJ2-7; D gene unclear. CDR3 length: 12 amino acids. CDR1 SGHRS and CDR2 YFSETQ come from the germline V gene. Trimming stripped 1 base from V and 0 bases from J, with 2 bases between. The CDR3 reads CASSLTSYEQYF. In DNA form, the CDR3 reads TGCGCCAGCAGCTTGACCTCCTACGAGCAGTACTTC.

The chain joins TRBV18 to TRBJ2-3; D call uncertain. The CDR3 is 14 residues long. Germline CDR1 and CDR2: KGHSH and LQKENI. Deletions cut 4 bases from V and 4 bases from J, with 12 bases between. The CDR3 sequence is CASSQADLADTQYF. The CDR3 DNA follows: TGTGCCAGCTCACAGGCGGACCTAGCAGATACGCAGTATTTT. Using reference TRBV18 and TRBJ2-3 for the parts outside the CDR3, the full variable domain is NAGVMQNPRHLVRRRGQEARLRCSPMKGHSHVYWYRQLPEEGLKFMVYLQKENIIDESGMPKERFSAEFPKEGPSILRIQQVVRGDSAAYFCASSQADLADTQYFGPGTRLTVL.

The chain has TRBV11-3 and TRBJ2-2; 7 bases fit TRBD1. The CDR3 sequence is 14 residues long. Losses at the gene ends were 5 bases for V and 3 bases for J; bases not matched to a gene: 3. The germline V gene has CDR1 SGHNT and CDR2 YENEEA. The CDR3 DNA is TGTGCCAGCAGCCGGGACAGAGACACCGGGGAGCTGTTTTTT. Protein: CASSRDRDTGELFF.